Listed below are T cell receptor beta chains from one sample, sequenced in a study of cytomegalovirus exposure and HLA in healthy donors. The assay was immunoSEQ multiplex PCR, and TCRdb's table has in-frame clones only and misses some. The sample has around 140,000 clones, 80% to 90% seen once; the top ten hold less than 5.5%. Sequenced material: PBMCs. The source of these receptors is a man younger than 30 in good health and CMV-seropositive. Each CDR3 is given with its conserved first and last residue. D genes are given only for firm matches. The listing skips clone size in some rows; elsewhere it reads once, few, many or a size class.

D gene: NA
V gene: TRBV30
J gene: TRBJ2-3
clone size: NA
CDR3 protein: CALNLQSDTQYF
CDR3 DNA: TGTGCCTTGAACCTACAGTCAGATACGCAGTATTTT

D gene: NA
V gene: TRBV6-6
J gene: TRBJ2-2
clone size: NA
CDR3 protein: CASSYLGGDISGELFF
CDR3 DNA: TGTGCCAGCAGTTACTTGGGGGGTGACATATCAGGGGAGCTGTTTTTT

D gene: TRBD2
V gene: TRBV10-2
J gene: TRBJ2-3
clone size: NA
CDR3 protein: CASRRSGGIITDTQYF
CDR3 DNA: TGCGCCAGCAGGCGGTCGGGAGGGATAATCACAGATACGCAGTATTTT

D gene: NA
V gene: TRBV5-1
J gene: TRBJ2-7
clone size: NA
CDR3 protein: CASRDNYEQYF
CDR3 DNA: TGCGCCAGCAGGGACAACTACGAGCAGTACTTC

D gene: NA
V gene: TRBV7-2
J gene: TRBJ1-6
clone size: NA
CDR3 protein: CASSSPVNSPLHF
CDR3 DNA: TGTGCCAGCAGCTCACCGGTTAATTCACCCCTCCACTTT

D gene: NA
V gene: TRBV25-1
J gene: TRBJ2-1
clone size: NA
CDR3 protein: CASSLYNEQFF
CDR3 DNA: TGTGCCAGCAGCCTGTACAATGAGCAGTTCTTC

D gene: NA
V gene: TRBV11-2
J gene: TRBJ2-4
clone size: few
CDR3 protein: CASSPGGLVGKNIQYF
CDR3 DNA: TGTGCCAGCAGCCCAGGGGGGTTGGTAGGCAAAAACATTCAGTACTTC

D gene: TRBD2
V gene: TRBV6-5
J gene: TRBJ2-1
clone size: NA
CDR3 protein: CASRGLEVPYNEQFF
CDR3 DNA: TGTGCCAGCAGAGGACTAGAAGTCCCCTACAATGAGCAGTTCTTC

D gene: NA
V gene: TRBV11-3
J gene: TRBJ1-1
clone size: NA
CDR3 protein: CASSSRRDREAFF
CDR3 DNA: TGTGCCAGCAGCTCTAGGAGGGACCGAGAAGCTTTCTTT

D gene: NA
V gene: TRBV10-3
J gene: TRBJ1-4
clone size: many
CDR3 protein: CAISGEGGELFF
CDR3 DNA: TGTGCCATCAGTGGGGAGGGCGGGGAACTGTTTTTT

D gene: NA
V gene: TRBV6-1
J gene: TRBJ1-5
clone size: NA
CDR3 protein: CASSEAEVQPQHF
CDR3 DNA: TGTGCCAGCAGTGAGGCCGAAGTCCAGCCCCAGCATTTT

D gene: NA
V gene: TRBV19
J gene: TRBJ1-6
clone size: NA
CDR3 protein: CASSRGGVSPLHF
CDR3 DNA: TGTGCCAGTAGTCGGGGGGGGGTCTCACCCCTCCACTTT

D gene: TRBD1
V gene: TRBV15
J gene: TRBJ2-7
clone size: NA
CDR3 protein: CATSDGTAYEQYF
CDR3 DNA: TGTGCCACCAGCGACGGGACAGCCTACGAGCAGTACTTC

D gene: TRBD1
V gene: TRBV7-9
J gene: TRBJ2-7
clone size: NA
CDR3 protein: CASSSRDRSYEQYF
CDR3 DNA: TGTGCCAGCAGCTCCAGGGACAGGTCCTACGAGCAGTACTTC

D gene: NA
V gene: TRBV6-1
J gene: TRBJ1-1
clone size: few
CDR3 protein: CASIPTGTRNTEAFF
CDR3 DNA: TGTGCCAGCATTCCCACCGGGACAAGGAACACTGAAGCTTTCTTT

D gene: NA
V gene: TRBV7-8
J gene: TRBJ1-1
clone size: NA
CDR3 protein: CASSISDGQGTEAFF
CDR3 DNA: TGTGCCAGCAGCATCTCGGACGGGCAGGGGACTGAAGCTTTCTTT

D gene: NA
V gene: TRBV25-1
J gene: TRBJ2-3
clone size: NA
CDR3 protein: CASRAWAPSTDTQYF
CDR3 DNA: TGTGCCAGCAGGGCGTGGGCTCCTAGCACAGATACGCAGTATTTT

D gene: NA
V gene: TRBV4-1
J gene: TRBJ2-1
clone size: NA
CDR3 protein: CASSQVSGLNEQFF
CDR3 DNA: TGCGCCAGCAGCCAAGTATCGGGACTCAATGAGCAGTTCTTC

D gene: NA
V gene: TRBV6-5
J gene: TRBJ2-1
clone size: NA
CDR3 protein: CASSLIGNEQFF
CDR3 DNA: TGTGCCAGCAGTTTGATCGGGAATGAGCAGTTCTTC

D gene: TRBD1
V gene: TRBV18
J gene: TRBJ2-5
clone size: NA
CDR3 protein: CASSPPSQGVGRTQYF
CDR3 DNA: TGTGCCAGCTCACCACCGAGTCAGGGGGTTGGCAGAACCCAGTACTTC

D gene: NA
V gene: TRBV5-1
J gene: TRBJ1-3
clone size: NA
CDR3 protein: CASSLGEGAGNTIYF
CDR3 DNA: TGCGCCAGCAGCCTCGGCGAGGGAGCTGGAAACACCATATATTTT

D gene: TRBD1
V gene: TRBV5-1
J gene: TRBJ2-3
clone size: NA
CDR3 protein: CASRFQGQGVDTQYF
CDR3 DNA: TGCGCCAGCAGATTTCAGGGACAGGGTGTAGATACGCAGTATTTT

D gene: NA
V gene: TRBV11-3
J gene: TRBJ2-7
clone size: NA
CDR3 protein: CASSFDSGAYEQYF
CDR3 DNA: TGTGCCAGCAGCTTCGATTCAGGCGCCTACGAGCAGTACTTC

D gene: TRBD1
V gene: TRBV6-5
J gene: TRBJ2-7
clone size: NA
CDR3 protein: CASRSRDRGIYEQYF
CDR3 DNA: TGTGCCAGCAGATCCCGGGACAGGGGGATTTACGAGCAGTACTTC

D gene: TRBD1
V gene: TRBV6-6
J gene: TRBJ1-2
clone size: NA
CDR3 protein: CASSKQGDGYTF
CDR3 DNA: TGTGCCAGCAGTAAACAGGGGGATGGCTACACCTTC

D gene: TRBD2
V gene: TRBV4-1
J gene: TRBJ2-1
clone size: NA
CDR3 protein: CASSQAGTSGRIEQFF
CDR3 DNA: TGCGCCAGCAGCCAAGCCGGGACTAGCGGGAGGATTGAGCAGTTCTTC

D gene: TRBD1
V gene: TRBV30
J gene: TRBJ1-1
clone size: NA
CDR3 protein: CAWSAGSGTGGIYTEAFF
CDR3 DNA: TGTGCCTGGAGTGCGGGATCGGGGACAGGGGGCATTTACACTGAAGCTTTCTTT

D gene: TRBD2
V gene: TRBV5-6
J gene: TRBJ2-3
clone size: NA
CDR3 protein: CASLQRGTGTDTQYF
CDR3 DNA: TGTGCCAGCCTCCAGCGGGGGACGGGCACAGATACGCAGTATTTT

D gene: TRBD2
V gene: TRBV6-5
J gene: TRBJ2-7
clone size: NA
CDR3 protein: CASSYVAREGEQYF
CDR3 DNA: TGTGCCAGCAGTTACGTGGCCAGGGAGGGCGAGCAGTACTTC

D gene: TRBD1
V gene: TRBV6-1
J gene: TRBJ2-7
clone size: NA
CDR3 protein: CASSVNRGVFYEQYF
CDR3 DNA: TGTGCCAGCAGTGTTAACAGGGGGGTATTCTACGAGCAGTACTTC

D gene: TRBD1
V gene: TRBV30
J gene: TRBJ1-1
clone size: once
CDR3 protein: CAWVRGRGAFF
CDR3 DNA: TGTGCCTGGGTAAGGGGGCGGGGAGCTTTCTTT

D gene: TRBD1
V gene: TRBV6-5
J gene: TRBJ1-2
clone size: NA
CDR3 protein: CASNYSQGALPYGYTF
CDR3 DNA: TGTGCCAGCAATTATTCACAGGGGGCGCTACCCTATGGCTACACCTTC

D gene: NA
V gene: TRBV6-1
J gene: TRBJ1-2
clone size: NA
CDR3 protein: CASSELEVGYTF
CDR3 DNA: TGTGCCAGCAGTGAATTAGAAGTTGGCTACACCTTC

D gene: TRBD1
V gene: TRBV19
J gene: TRBJ1-1
clone size: once
CDR3 protein: CASSEDRDTEAFF
CDR3 DNA: TGTGCCAGTAGTGAGGACAGGGACACTGAAGCTTTCTTT

D gene: TRBD1
V gene: TRBV4-1
J gene: TRBJ2-1
clone size: NA
CDR3 protein: CASSREPWDRGMYNEQFF
CDR3 DNA: TGCGCCAGCAGCCGAGAACCTTGGGACAGGGGGATGTACAATGAGCAGTTCTTC

D gene: TRBD1
V gene: TRBV18
J gene: TRBJ1-5
clone size: NA
CDR3 protein: CASSTKQGAGNQPQHF
CDR3 DNA: TGTGCCAGCTCAACTAAACAGGGGGCGGGCAATCAGCCCCAGCATTTT

D gene: NA
V gene: TRBV9
J gene: TRBJ1-4
clone size: NA
CDR3 protein: CASSGVQGPNEKLFF
CDR3 DNA: TGTGCCAGCAGCGGGGTACAGGGACCAAATGAAAAACTGTTTTTT

D gene: TRBD2
V gene: TRBV6-5
J gene: TRBJ2-1
clone size: NA
CDR3 protein: CASSYFSGGYNEQFF
CDR3 DNA: TGTGCCAGCAGTTATTTTAGCGGGGGCTACAATGAGCAGTTCTTC

D gene: NA
V gene: TRBV19
J gene: TRBJ1-5
clone size: NA
CDR3 protein: CASSMDSASNQPQHF
CDR3 DNA: TGTGCCAGTAGTATGGACAGCGCCAGCAATCAGCCCCAGCATTTT

D gene: TRBD1
V gene: TRBV6-1
J gene: TRBJ1-2
clone size: once
CDR3 protein: CASSEMDGTGGGGYTF
CDR3 DNA: TGTGCCAGCAGTGAAATGGACGGGACAGGGGGGGGAGGCTACACCTTC

D gene: TRBD1
V gene: TRBV28
J gene: TRBJ1-2
clone size: NA
CDR3 protein: CASSSSSLGTDNYGYTF
CDR3 DNA: TGTGCCAGCAGTTCCAGCTCGTTAGGGACAGATAACTATGGCTACACCTTC

D gene: NA
V gene: TRBV27
J gene: TRBJ1-1
clone size: NA
CDR3 protein: CASSLLGQEAFF
CDR3 DNA: TGTGCCAGCAGTCTACTCGGACAAGAAGCTTTCTTT

D gene: TRBD1
V gene: TRBV30
J gene: TRBJ1-5
clone size: NA
CDR3 protein: CAWSDRGPQPQHF
CDR3 DNA: TGTGCCTGGAGTGACAGGGGGCCACAGCCCCAGCATTTT

D gene: NA
V gene: TRBV4-2
J gene: TRBJ2-1
clone size: NA
CDR3 protein: CASSQVLANEQFF
CDR3 DNA: TGTGCCAGCAGCCAGGTCCTAGCGAATGAGCAGTTCTTC

D gene: NA
V gene: TRBV9
J gene: TRBJ1-1
clone size: NA
CDR3 protein: CASSQGQQAFF
CDR3 DNA: TGTGCCAGCAGCCAGGGACAACAAGCTTTCTTT

D gene: NA
V gene: TRBV19
J gene: TRBJ1-4
clone size: NA
CDR3 protein: CASTGLSDTNEKLFF
CDR3 DNA: TGTGCCAGTACTGGGCTCTCGGATACTAATGAAAAACTGTTTTTT

D gene: NA
V gene: TRBV5-4
J gene: TRBJ2-7
clone size: NA
CDR3 protein: CASSSAGGQREEQYF
CDR3 DNA: TGTGCCAGCAGTTCCGCAGGGGGGCAAAGGGAAGAGCAGTACTTC

D gene: NA
V gene: TRBV5-5
J gene: TRBJ2-7
clone size: few
CDR3 protein: CASSHAATTGEQYF
CDR3 DNA: TGTGCCAGCAGCCACGCCGCTACCACGGGGGAGCAGTACTTC